A selection of T cell receptor beta chains follows, all from one sample in a study of blood T cell repertoires in COVID-19. Libraries were prepared by immunoSEQ multiplex PCR; TCRdb keeps only in-frame clonotypes and omits some of them. Seen here are 130,000 or so clones, about four fifths observed once, and the top ten hold roughly 16%. Sequencing was performed on peripheral blood. These receptors came from a man between 60 and 70 years old with active or convalescent COVID-19. Both conserved end residues are part of each CDR3. The D gene is left open where the match is weak. Expanded clones get a size class; other rows say once, few or many, or leave the size out.

>NA|TRBJ1-6|TRBV18|TRBD1
TGTGCCAGCTCACTTTCCCCGGGACAGGACTCACCCCTCCACTTT
CASSLSPGQDSPLHF
>NA|TRBJ1-4|TRBV24-1|NA
TGTGCCACCAGTGACCCCGGGTCGGCTGAAAAACTGTTTTTT
CATSDPGSAEKLFF
>NA|TRBJ2-1|TRBV5-6|TRBD2
TGTGCCAGCAGCTTGGGACTAGCGGGAGCCGGGCATGAGCAGTTCTTC
CASSLGLAGAGHEQFF
>NA|TRBJ2-2|TRBV25-1|TRBD2
TGTGCCAGCAGTGAACGGGGACTAGCGAGGGGCGGGGAGCTGTTTTTT
CASSERGLARGGELFF
>NA|TRBJ1-1|TRBV7-2|NA
TGTGCCAGCAGCCTACGAGGGGGAGTAACAGCTTTCTTT
CASSLRGGVTAFF
>NA|TRBJ2-1|TRBV18|NA
TGTGCCAGCTCACCCGAACTAGTGCCCCACAATGAGCAGTTCTTC
CASSPELVPHNEQFF
>NA|TRBJ2-2|TRBV9|TRBD2
TGTGCCAGCAGCGGTAGCGGGACGAACACCGGGGAGCTGTTTTTT
CASSGSGTNTGELFF
>once|TRBJ2-7|TRBV19|NA
TGTGCCAGTAGTATAGATCCTGGCGGGTCCTACGAGCAGTACTTC
CASSIDPGGSYEQYF
>NA|TRBJ1-6|TRBV2|TRBD1
TGTGCCAGCTTAATTCCGGGACAGACAAATTCACCCCTCCACTTT
CASLIPGQTNSPLHF
>NA|TRBJ1-2|TRBV28|TRBD1
TGTGCCAGCAGTTTACCCGGGACAGGGGGTGGCTACACCTTC
CASSLPGTGGGYTF
>NA|TRBJ2-1|TRBV11-3|NA
TGTGCCAGCAGCTTGGAGGGGGCGGGGGAGCAGTTCTTC
CASSLEGAGEQFF
>NA|TRBJ1-2|TRBV6-5|NA
TGTGCCAGCAGCCTGGACAAGGGGTATGGCTACACCTTC
CASSLDKGYGYTF
>NA|TRBJ2-3|TRBV28|NA
TGTGCCAGCAGTTTTGCAGGGAATACAGATACGCAGTATTTT
CASSFAGNTDTQYF
>once|TRBJ2-1|TRBV11-3|NA
TGTGCCACCTCCCCTGGGGGAGGGGGGTACAATGAGCAGTTCTTC
CATSPGGGGYNEQFF
>NA|TRBJ2-7|TRBV18|TRBD2
TGTGCCAGCTCAATCGGGACTAGCGGAGCTTACGAGCAGTACTTC
CASSIGTSGAYEQYF
>NA|TRBJ2-1|TRBV24-1|TRBD2
TGTGCCACCAGTGAACCCGGGACTACCAATGAGCAGTTCTTC
CATSEPGTTNEQFF
>NA|TRBJ1-2|TRBV28|NA
TGTGCCAGTCGGGTCACAGGAGGCTACACCTTC
CASRVTGGYTF
>NA|TRBJ2-7|TRBV14|NA
TGTGCCAGCAGCCAACGGGGGAGTCGGGAGCAGTACTTC
CASSQRGSREQYF
>few|TRBJ1-6|TRBV5-1|TRBD1
TGCGCCAGCAGGAGGGACAGGGCAGATTCACCCCTCCACTTT
CASRRDRADSPLHF
>NA|TRBJ2-7|TRBV29-1|NA
TGCAGCGCTGGGCCAGGTACCTCCTACGAGCAGTACTTC
CSAGPGTSYEQYF
>NA|TRBJ2-7|TRBV18|NA
TGTGCCAGCTCACCACAGCAGGGTCACGAGCAGTACTTC
CASSPQQGHEQYF
>NA|TRBJ1-2|TRBV18|TRBD1
TGTGCCAGCTCACCGGGACAGGACTATGGCTACACCTTC
CASSPGQDYGYTF